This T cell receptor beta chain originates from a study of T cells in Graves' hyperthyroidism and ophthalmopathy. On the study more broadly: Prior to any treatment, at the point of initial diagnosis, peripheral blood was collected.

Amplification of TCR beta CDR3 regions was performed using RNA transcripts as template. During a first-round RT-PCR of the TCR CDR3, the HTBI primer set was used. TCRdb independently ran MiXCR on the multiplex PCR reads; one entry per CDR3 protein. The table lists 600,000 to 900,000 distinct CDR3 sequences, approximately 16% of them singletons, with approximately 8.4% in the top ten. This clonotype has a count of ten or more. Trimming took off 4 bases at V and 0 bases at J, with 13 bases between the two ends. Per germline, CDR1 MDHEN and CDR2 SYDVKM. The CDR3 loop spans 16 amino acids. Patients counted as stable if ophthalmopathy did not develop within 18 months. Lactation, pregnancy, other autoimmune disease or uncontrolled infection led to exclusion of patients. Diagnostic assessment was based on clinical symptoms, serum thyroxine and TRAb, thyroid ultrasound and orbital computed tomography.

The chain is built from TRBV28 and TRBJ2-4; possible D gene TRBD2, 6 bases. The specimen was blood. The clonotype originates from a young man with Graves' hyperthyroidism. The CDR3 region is CASSSPGRSAKNIQYF. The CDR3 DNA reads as TGTGCCAGCAGTTCACCGGGGAGGTCAGCCAAAAACATTCAGTACTTC.